This T cell receptor beta chain was sequenced in a study of beta chain features in type 1 diabetes (dated by TCRdb to 2017 to 2018). Describing the broader study: Mean age, gender distribution, total cell number and subset yield did not differ between patients and healthy donors. The study compared TCRB repertoires of sorted circulating CD4+ T cell subsets between recently diagnosed type 1 diabetes patients and matched healthy donors. Across all samples, 90 million to 130 million sorted cells were examined, and cell number per subset correlated strongly with RNA yield. Regulatory and stem cell-like memory subsets were isolated from only 8 patients and roughly eight healthy donors, whereas naive and central memory subsets came from all 30 or so donors. Broad study findings and their caveats: PCR may preferentially amplify shorter templates, but because patient and control samples were amplified and corrected together, any resulting skew would affect both groups equally. Type 1 diabetes patients showed a moderate but significant shortening of TCRB CDR3 length in all four CD4+ subsets. Sequencing cDNA rather than genomic DNA could over-represent highly expressing activated cells, although activation and CD3 levels did not differ between groups. Because small numbers of individuals were included in the HLA sub-analyses, any influence of HLA type on TCRB rearrangement was left unresolved. Naive, central memory and regulatory TCRB repertoires appeared to be more similar among patients than among healthy donors. Fewer insertions and more nucleotide deletions at VDJ recombination sites were observed in patients with type 1 diabetes, implying thymic rearrangement abnormalities.

Each donor gave one peripheral blood draw, averaging around 120 mL, which was collected into heparinised tubes. A BD FACSAria II was used to sort naive, central memory, regulatory and stem cell-like memory CD4+ T cells with a panel that included CD45RO, CCR7, CD25, CD127, CD95 and CD27. A purity above 98% was achieved for all sorted populations. PBMCs were isolated right away by Lymphoprep density gradient centrifugation and were stained directly, without culture. So that batch effects would be minimized, each experiment stained and sorted samples in pairs, pairing one healthy donor with one patient. CDR1 and CDR2 are drawn from the germline V gene: KGHSH, LQKENI. The CDR3 sequence holds 16 residues, the cysteine and phenylalanine included. This entry keeps only the CDR3 DNA: 48 bases, framed from base 1. V is pared back by 6 bases and J by 3 bases, with 20 bases lying between the germline termini.

All of the isolated RNA was reverse transcribed with the High Capacity cDNA Reverse Transcription Kit, so expressed TCRB transcripts were sequenced. Deep immunoSEQ sequencing was performed on naive, central memory and regulatory T cell samples, with an average of about 3.6 million total reads per sample. Sorted cells were lysed in RLT buffer, and RNA was extracted using DNase-treated RNeasy Micro or Mini kits according to cell number. To prevent cross-contamination, every cell subset was processed on its own, while patient and healthy donor samples were processed together. Using the immunoSEQ multiplex PCR, TCRB sequences were amplified from cDNA into 87-bp fragments spanning the CDR3 region. Sequencing of the amplicons was performed on the Illumina HiSeq platform. The study's processing was this. Synthetic template baselines were used to correct PCR bias computationally, reads within Hamming distance 2 were collapsed, and singletons that could not be merged were discarded. Reads were aligned against IMGT so that V, D and J genes, CDR3 length and insertions or deletions at six rearrangement sites could be assigned. Clonotype counts were normalized to sorted cell number within each subset before computing true diversity and Gini coefficients with the tcR R package. The overlap coefficient, calculated on TCRB nucleotide sequences, was used to measure repertoire sharing. TCRdb limited this immuneACCESS table to in-frame rearrangements with V and J called. A share of clones is missing; checked studies link under half to unresolved V genes, and the rest is unexplained. That table furnishes V, J and clone size, whereas the DNA furnished D and trimming. The sample includes 120,000 to 150,000 clones, with 6.9% observed a single time. Under 1.5% of the sample lies in the top ten.

There are a few counts of this clone. It lacks a known antigen. Base qualities are not provided; no much larger clone lies one nucleotide away. Sequencing was carried out using central memory CD4+ T cells from blood. The receptor comes from a woman in her twenties or thirties in good health. The chain employs TRBV18 and TRBJ1-1, with the D gene call left open. The CDR3 region has the sequence CASSTLAGRGDTEAFF. The bases are TGTGCCAGCTCCACCTTGGCTGGCCGTGGAGACACTGAAGCTTTCTTT.